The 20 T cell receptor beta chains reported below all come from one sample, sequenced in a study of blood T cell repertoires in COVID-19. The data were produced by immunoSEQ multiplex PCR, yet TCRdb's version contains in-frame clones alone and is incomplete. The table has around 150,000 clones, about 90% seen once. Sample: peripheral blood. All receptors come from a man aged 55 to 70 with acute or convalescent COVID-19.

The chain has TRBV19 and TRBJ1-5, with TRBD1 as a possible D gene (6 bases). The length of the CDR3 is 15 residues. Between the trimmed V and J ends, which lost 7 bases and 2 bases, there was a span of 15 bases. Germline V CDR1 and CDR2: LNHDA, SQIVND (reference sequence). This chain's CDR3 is CASKAGRTGNQPQHF. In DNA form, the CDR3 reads TGTGCCAGTAAGGCAGGTCGGACAGGCAATCAGCCCCAGCATTTT.

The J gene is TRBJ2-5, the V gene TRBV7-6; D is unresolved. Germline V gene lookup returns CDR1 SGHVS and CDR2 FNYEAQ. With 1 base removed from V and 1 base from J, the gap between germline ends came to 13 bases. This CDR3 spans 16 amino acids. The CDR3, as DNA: TGTGCCAGCAGCTTAGTTGGTCTGGAGATCCAAGAGACCCAGTACTTC. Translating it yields CASSLVGLEIQETQYF.

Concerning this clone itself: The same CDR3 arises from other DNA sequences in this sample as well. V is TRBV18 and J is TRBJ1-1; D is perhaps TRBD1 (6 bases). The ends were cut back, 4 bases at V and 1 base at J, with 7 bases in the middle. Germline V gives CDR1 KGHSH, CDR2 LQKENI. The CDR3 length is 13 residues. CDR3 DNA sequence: TGTGCCAGCTCACTAGGGGGGAACACTGAAGCTTTCTTT. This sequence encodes CASSLGGNTEAFF.

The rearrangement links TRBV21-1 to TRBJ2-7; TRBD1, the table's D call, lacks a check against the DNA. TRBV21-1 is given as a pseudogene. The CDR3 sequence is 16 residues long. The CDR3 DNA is TGTGCCAGCAGCGTAGTACCGGGACAGGGGGCGACTGAGCAGTACTTC. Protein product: CASSVVPGQGATEQYF.

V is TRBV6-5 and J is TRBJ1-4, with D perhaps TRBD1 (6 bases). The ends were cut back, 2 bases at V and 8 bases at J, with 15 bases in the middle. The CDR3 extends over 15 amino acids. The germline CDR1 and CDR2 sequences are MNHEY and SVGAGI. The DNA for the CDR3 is TGTGCCAGCAGTTACGGGGGGGCTCTCTGGGAAAAACTGTTTTTT. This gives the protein CASSYGGALWEKLFF.

Here the CDR3 reads CASSMIRGGYDYGYTF. CDR3 DNA: TGTGCCAGTAGTATGATCAGGGGCGGCTATGACTATGGCTACACCTTC. The V and J genes are TRBV19 and TRBJ1-2; tentatively, D is TRBD1 (6 bases). Trimming shortened V by 3 bases and J by 3 bases, and 17 bases separated the two germline ends. The germline V gene encodes CDR1 LNHDA and CDR2 SQIVND (reference sequence). CDR3 length equals 16 residues.

DNA for the CDR3: TGTGCCAGCAGCTTGAGTGGGCCGAAAGAGACCCAGTACTTC. It encodes CASSLSGPKETQYF. The rearrangement joins TRBV7-2 to TRBJ2-5; D is ambiguous. CDR1 is SGHTA and CDR2 is FQGNSA in the germline V gene. The length of the CDR3 is 14 residues. V lost 3 bases and J lost 3, with 11 bases in between.

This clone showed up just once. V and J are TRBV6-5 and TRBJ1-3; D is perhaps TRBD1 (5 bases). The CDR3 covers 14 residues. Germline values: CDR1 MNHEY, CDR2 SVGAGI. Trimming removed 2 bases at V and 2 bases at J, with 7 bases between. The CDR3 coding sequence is TGTGCCAGCAGTTACGGCAGGGCTGGAAACACCATATATTTT. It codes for CASSYGRAGNTIYF.

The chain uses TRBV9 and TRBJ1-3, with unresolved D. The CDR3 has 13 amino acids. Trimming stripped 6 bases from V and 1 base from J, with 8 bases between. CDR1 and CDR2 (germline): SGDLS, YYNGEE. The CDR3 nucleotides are TGTGCCAGCACCGCGAGATCTGGAAACACCATATATTTT. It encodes CASTARSGNTIYF.

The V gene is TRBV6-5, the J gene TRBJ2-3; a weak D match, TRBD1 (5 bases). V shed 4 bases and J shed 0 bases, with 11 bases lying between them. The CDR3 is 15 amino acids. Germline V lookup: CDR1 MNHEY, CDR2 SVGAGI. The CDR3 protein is CASSFRAVSTDTQYF. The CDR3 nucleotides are TGTGCCAGCAGTTTCAGGGCAGTAAGCACAGATACGCAGTATTTT.

CDR3 protein: CASSQNQLAGYNEQFF. The CDR3 nucleotides are TGCGCCAGCAGCCAAAATCAACTAGCGGGTTACAATGAGCAGTTCTTC. The chain uses TRBV4-1 and TRBJ2-1; the match to TRBD2 covers 9 bases. This CDR3 has 16 amino acids. V shed 2 bases, J shed 4 bases, and the junction held 6 bases outside the gene matches. Germline loops: CDR1 MGHRA, CDR2 YSYEKL.

CDR3 loop: CASSPGGQGINEQFF. The CDR3 bases are TGTGCCAGCTCACCGGGGGGACAGGGAATCAATGAGCAGTTCTTC. The chain joins TRBV18 to TRBJ2-1, with 9 bases identical to TRBD1. V was pared by 3 bases and J by 6 bases, with 6 bases of the junction left unmatched. The CDR3 is made up of 15 amino acids. The germline gives CDR1 KGHSH, CDR2 LQKENI.

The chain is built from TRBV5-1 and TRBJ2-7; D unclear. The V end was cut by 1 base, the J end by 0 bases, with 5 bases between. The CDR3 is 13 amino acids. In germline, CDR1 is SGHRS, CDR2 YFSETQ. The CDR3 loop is CASSLTVSYEQYF. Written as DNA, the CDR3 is TGCGCCAGCAGCTTGACAGTCTCCTACGAGCAGTACTTC.

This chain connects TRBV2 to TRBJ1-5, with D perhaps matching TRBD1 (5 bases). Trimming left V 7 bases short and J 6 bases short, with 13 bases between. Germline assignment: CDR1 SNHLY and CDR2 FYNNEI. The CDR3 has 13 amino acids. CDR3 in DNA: TGTGCCAGCAAAGTAGGGGCGCCTCAGCCCCAGCATTTT. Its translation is CASKVGAPQPQHF.

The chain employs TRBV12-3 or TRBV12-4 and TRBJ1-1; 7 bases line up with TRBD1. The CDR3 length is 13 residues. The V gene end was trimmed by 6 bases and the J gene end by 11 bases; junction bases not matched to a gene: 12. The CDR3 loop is CASRTRQGRDAFF. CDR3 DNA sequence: TGTGCCAGCAGAACTCGACAGGGACGGGACGCTTTCTTT.

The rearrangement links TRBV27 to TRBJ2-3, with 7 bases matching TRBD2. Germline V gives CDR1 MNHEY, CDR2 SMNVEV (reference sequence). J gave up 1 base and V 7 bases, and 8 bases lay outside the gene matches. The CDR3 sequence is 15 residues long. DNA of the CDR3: TGTGCCAGCAAAGGGCGGGGGACCCGCACAGATACGCAGTATTTT. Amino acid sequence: CASKGRGTRTDTQYF.

CDR3 sequence reads: CASSPPEGGNEKLFF. The CDR3 DNA reads TGTGCCAGCTCACCACCGGAAGGCGGCAATGAAAAACTGTTTTTT. The chain combines TRBV18 with TRBJ1-4; D unclear. V lost 0 bases and J 5 bases, leaving 10 bases between the germline ends. Germline V gene sequence: CDR1 KGHSH, CDR2 LQKENI. The CDR3 is 15 amino acids.

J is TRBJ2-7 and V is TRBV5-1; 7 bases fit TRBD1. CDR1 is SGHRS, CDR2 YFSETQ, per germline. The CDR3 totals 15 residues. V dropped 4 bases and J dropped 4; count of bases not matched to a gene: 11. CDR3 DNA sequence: TGCGCCAGCAGCACTCCGGGACAGACCTCTTACGAGCAGTACTTC. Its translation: CASSTPGQTSYEQYF.

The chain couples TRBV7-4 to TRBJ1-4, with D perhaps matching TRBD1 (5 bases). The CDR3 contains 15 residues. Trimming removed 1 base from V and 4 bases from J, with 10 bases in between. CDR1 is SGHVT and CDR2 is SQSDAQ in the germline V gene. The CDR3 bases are TGTGCCAGCAGCTTAGATGACAGACGTAATGAAAAACTGTTTTTT. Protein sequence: CASSLDDRRNEKLFF.

The CDR3 is CSVGPLRGGIIDTQYF. Written as DNA, the CDR3 is TGCAGCGTTGGGCCTCTGCGGGGGGGCATAATAGATACGCAGTATTTT. V and J are TRBV29-1 and TRBJ2-3; the match to TRBD2 covers 9 bases. The CDR3 has 16 residues. The V gene's germline CDR1 is SQVTM and CDR2 ANQGSEA. V trimming: 4 bases; J trimming: 5 bases; junction bases outside the gene matches: 13.